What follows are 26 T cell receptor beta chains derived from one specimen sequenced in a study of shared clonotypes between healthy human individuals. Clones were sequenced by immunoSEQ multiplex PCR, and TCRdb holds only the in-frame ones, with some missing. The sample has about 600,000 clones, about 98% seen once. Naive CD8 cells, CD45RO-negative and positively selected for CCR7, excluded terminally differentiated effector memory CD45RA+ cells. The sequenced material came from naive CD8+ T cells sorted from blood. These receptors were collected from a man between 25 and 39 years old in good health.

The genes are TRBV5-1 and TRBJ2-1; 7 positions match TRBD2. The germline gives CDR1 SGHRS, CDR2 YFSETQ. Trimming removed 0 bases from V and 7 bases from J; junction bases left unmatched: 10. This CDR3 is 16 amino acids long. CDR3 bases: TGCGCCAGCAGCTTGGAAGCGGGATATTTGATAAATGAGCAGTTCTTC. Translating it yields CASSLEAGYLINEQFF.

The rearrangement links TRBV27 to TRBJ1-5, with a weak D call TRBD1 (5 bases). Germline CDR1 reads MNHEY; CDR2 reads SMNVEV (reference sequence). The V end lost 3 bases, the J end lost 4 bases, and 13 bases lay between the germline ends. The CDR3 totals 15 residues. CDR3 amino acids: CASSFLGEENQPQHF. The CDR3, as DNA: TGTGCCAGCAGTTTCCTGGGGGAAGAGAATCAGCCCCAGCATTTT.

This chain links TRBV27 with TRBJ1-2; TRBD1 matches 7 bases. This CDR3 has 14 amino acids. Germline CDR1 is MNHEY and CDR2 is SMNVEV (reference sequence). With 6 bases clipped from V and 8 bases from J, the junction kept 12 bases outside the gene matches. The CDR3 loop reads CASSTQGSGKGYTF. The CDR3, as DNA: TGTGCCAGCAGCACACAGGGGAGTGGTAAGGGCTACACCTTC.

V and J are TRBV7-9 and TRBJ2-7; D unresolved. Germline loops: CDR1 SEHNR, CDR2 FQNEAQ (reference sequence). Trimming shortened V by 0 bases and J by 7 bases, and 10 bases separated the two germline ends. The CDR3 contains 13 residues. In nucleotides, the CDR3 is TGTGCCAGCAGCTTAGCGCAAACCGTGGAGCAGTACTTC. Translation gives CASSLAQTVEQYF.

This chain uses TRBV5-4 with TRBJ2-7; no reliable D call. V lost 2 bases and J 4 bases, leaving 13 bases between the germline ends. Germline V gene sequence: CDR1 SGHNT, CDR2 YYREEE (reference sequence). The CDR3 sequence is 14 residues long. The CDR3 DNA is TGTGCCAGCAGCTTATCCGGGCCACATTACGAGCAGTACTTC. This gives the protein CASSLSGPHYEQYF.

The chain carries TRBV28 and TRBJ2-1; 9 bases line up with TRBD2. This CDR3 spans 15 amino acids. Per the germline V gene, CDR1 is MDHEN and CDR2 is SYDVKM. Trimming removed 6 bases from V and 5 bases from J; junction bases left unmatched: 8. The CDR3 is CASRTGTSSHNEQFF. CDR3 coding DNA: TGTGCCAGCAGAACAGGGACTAGCAGTCACAATGAGCAGTTCTTC.

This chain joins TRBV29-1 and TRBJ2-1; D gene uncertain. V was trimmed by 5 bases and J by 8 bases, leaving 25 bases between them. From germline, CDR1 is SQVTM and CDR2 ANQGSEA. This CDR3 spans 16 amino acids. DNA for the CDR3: TGCAGCGTTCCTCCCCGCTTCGGACCAGCCCAGGATGAGCAGTTCTTC. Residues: CSVPPRFGPAQDEQFF.

The CDR3 protein is CASSLGGLQPQHF. CDR3 DNA: TGTGCCAGCAGTTTAGGGGGTCTCCAGCCCCAGCATTTT. The chain links TRBV27 to TRBJ1-5, with D tentatively TRBD1 (5 bases). The germline gives CDR1 MNHEY, CDR2 SMNVEV (reference sequence). The CDR3 totals 13 residues. V gave up 2 bases and J gave up 7 bases, with 9 bases separating them.

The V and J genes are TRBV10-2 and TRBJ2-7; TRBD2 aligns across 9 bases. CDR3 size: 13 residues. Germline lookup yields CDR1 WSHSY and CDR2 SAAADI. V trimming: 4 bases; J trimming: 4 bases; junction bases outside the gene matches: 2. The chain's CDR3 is CASSGGLAYEQYF. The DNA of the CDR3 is TGCGCCAGCAGTGGGGGACTAGCATACGAGCAGTACTTC.

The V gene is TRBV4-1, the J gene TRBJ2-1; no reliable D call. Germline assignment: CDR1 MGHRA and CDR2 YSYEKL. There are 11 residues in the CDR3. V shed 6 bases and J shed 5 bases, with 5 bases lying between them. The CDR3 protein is CASREDNEQFF. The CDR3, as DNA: TGCGCCAGCAGGGAAGACAATGAGCAGTTCTTC.

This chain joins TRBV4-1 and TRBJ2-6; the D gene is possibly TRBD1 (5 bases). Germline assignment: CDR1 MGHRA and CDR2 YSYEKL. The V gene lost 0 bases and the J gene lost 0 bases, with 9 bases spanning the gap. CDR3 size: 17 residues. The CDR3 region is CASSQETATSGANVLTF. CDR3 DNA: TGCGCCAGCAGCCAAGAGACAGCAACCTCTGGGGCCAACGTCCTGACTTTC.

In nucleotides, the CDR3 is TGCAGCGTTTCCATACTACCGGGACTAGCGGGAGCCGGATCGGTTGGGGGGCAGTACTTC. As protein: CSVSILPGLAGAGSVGGQYF. This sequence joins TRBV29-1 and TRBJ2-7; 14 nucleotides line up with TRBD2. The CDR3 consists of 20 residues. The germline CDR1 and CDR2 sequences are SQVTM and ANQGSEA. Unmatched junction bases numbered 27, after V lost 5 bases and J lost 9 bases.

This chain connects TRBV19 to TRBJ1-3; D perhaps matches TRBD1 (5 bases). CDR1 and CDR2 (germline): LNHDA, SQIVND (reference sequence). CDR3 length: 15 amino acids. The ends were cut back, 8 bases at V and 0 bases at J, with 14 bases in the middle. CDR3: CASGLGTDSGNTIYF. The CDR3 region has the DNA TGTGCCAGTGGCCTCGGGACTGACTCTGGAAACACCATATATTTT. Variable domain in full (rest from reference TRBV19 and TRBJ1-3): DGGITQSPKYLFRKEGQNVTLSCEQNLNHDAMYWYRQDPGQGLRLIYYSQIVNDFQKGDIAEGYSVSREKKESFPLTVTSAQKNPTAFYLCASGLGTDSGNTIYFGEGSWLTVV.

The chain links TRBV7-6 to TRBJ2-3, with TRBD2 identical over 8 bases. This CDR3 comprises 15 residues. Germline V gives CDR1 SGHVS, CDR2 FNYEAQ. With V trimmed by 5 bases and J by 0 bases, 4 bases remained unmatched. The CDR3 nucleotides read TGTGCCAGCAGCCGCCGGGAGGGAAGCACAGATACGCAGTATTTT. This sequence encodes CASSRREGSTDTQYF.

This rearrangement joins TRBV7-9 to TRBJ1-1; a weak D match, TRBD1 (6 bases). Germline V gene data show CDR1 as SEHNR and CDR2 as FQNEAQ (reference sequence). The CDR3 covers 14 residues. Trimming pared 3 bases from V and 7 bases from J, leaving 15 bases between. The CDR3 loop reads CASSFIVGQIEAFF. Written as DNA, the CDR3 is TGTGCCAGCAGCTTTATCGTAGGACAGATTGAAGCTTTCTTT. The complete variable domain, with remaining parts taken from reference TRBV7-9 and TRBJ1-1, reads DTGVSQNPRHKITKRGQNVTFRCDPISEHNRLYWYRQTLGQGPEFLTYFQNEAQLEKSRLLSDRFSAERPKGSFSTLEIQRTEQGDSAMYLCASSFIVGQIEAFFGQGTRLTVV.

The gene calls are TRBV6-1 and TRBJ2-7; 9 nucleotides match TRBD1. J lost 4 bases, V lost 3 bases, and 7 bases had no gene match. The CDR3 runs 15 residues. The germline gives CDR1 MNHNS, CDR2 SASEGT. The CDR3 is CASSDRGQGGYEQYF. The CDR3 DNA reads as TGTGCCAGCAGTGACCGGGGACAGGGAGGTTACGAGCAGTACTTC.

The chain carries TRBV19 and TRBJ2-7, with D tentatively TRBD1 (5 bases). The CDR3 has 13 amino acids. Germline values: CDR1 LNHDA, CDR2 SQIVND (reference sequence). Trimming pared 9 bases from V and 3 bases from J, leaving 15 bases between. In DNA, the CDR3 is TGTGCCAGCATGGGGCTCCAGGACTACGAGCAGTACTTC. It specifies CASMGLQDYEQYF. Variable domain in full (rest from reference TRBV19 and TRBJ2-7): DGGITQSPKYLFRKEGQNVTLSCEQNLNHDAMYWYRQDPGQGLRLIYYSQIVNDFQKGDIAEGYSVSREKKESFPLTVTSAQKNPTAFYLCASMGLQDYEQYFGPGTRLTVT.

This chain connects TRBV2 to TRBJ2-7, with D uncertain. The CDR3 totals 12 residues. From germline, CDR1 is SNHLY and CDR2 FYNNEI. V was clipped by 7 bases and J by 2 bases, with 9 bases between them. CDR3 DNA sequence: TGTGCCAGCACCGATTCTGCCTACGAGCAGTACTTC. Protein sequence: CASTDSAYEQYF.

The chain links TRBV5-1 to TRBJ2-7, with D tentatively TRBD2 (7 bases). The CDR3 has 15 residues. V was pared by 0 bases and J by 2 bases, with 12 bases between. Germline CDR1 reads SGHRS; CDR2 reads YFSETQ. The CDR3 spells CASSLGGGGTYEQYF. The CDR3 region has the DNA TGCGCCAGCAGCTTGGGAGGGGGAGGGACCTACGAGCAGTACTTC.

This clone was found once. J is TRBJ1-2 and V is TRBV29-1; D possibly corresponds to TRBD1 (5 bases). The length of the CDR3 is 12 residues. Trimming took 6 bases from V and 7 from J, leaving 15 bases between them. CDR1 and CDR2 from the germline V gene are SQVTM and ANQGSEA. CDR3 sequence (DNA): TGCAGCGTCCAAAGCGACAGTATTGGCTACACCTTC. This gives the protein CSVQSDSIGYTF.

CDR3 region: CSGTEMNTEAFF. For the CDR3, the DNA is TGCAGCGGGACAGAAATGAACACTGAAGCTTTCTTT. The gene calls are TRBV29-1 and TRBJ1-1; D may be TRBD1 (6 bases). The CDR3 spans 12 residues. Trimming removed 7 bases at V and 0 bases at J, with 9 bases between. CDR1 is SQVTM and CDR2 is ANQGSEA in the germline V gene.

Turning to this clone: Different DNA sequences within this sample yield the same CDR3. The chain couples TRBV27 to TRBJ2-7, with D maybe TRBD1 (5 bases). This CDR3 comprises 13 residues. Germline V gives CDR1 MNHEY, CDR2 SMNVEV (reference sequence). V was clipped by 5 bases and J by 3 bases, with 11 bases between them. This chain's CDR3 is CASSPRRVYEQYF. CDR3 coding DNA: TGTGCCAGCAGTCCCCGCAGGGTCTACGAGCAGTACTTC.

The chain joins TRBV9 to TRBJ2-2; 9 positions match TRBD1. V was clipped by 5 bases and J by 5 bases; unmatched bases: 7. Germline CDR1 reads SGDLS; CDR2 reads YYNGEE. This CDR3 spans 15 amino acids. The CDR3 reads CASSFLGQGTGELFF. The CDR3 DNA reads TGTGCCAGCAGTTTCTTAGGACAGGGGACCGGGGAGCTGTTTTTT.

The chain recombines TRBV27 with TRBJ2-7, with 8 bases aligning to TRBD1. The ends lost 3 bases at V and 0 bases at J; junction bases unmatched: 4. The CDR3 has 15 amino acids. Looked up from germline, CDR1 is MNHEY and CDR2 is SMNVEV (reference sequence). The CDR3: CASSFSGGASYEQYF. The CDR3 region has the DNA TGTGCCAGCAGTTTCTCAGGGGGCGCCTCCTACGAGCAGTACTTC.

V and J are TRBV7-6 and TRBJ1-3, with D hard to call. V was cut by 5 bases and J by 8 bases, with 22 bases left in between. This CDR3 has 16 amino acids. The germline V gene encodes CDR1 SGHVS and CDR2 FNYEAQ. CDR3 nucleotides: TGTGCCAGCAGCAACCGGGTCGAAGGATCTAGGGACACCATATATTTT. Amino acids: CASSNRVEGSRDTIYF. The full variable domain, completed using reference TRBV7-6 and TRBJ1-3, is GAGVSQSPRYKVTKRGQDVALRCDPISGHVSLYWYRQALGQGPEFLTYFNYEAQQDKSGLPNDRFSAERPEGSISTLTIQRTEQRDSAMYRCASSNRVEGSRDTIYFGEGSWLTVV.

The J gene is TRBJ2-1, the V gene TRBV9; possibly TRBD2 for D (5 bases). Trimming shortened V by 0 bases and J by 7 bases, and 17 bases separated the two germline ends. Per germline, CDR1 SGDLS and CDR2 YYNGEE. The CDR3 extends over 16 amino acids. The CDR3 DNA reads TGTGCCAGCAGCGTAGGGGGAGAGCCGGGATATAATGAGCAGTTCTTC. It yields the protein CASSVGGEPGYNEQFF.